This T cell receptor beta chain came from a study of blood T cells in healthy people across ages. Whole-study results and caveats: Whereas aged donors had fewer naive CD4+ cells, long-lived donors had more of them and higher diversity.

Comment on this clonotype: Antigen specificity is unknown.

The CDR3 totals 14 residues. V lost 4 bases and J lost 5, with 14 bases in between. For the second PCR, which ran for about 7 to 12 cycles, a sample-barcoded 5' primer and a J-beta primer mix were used. A single record per CDR3 protein comes from TCRdb applying MiXCR to the 5' RACE reads. The sample yields 1.5 million to 2 million distinct CDR3 sequences, 28% seen once. The TCR was taken from a woman in her 30s in good health. Sample: blood. This chain links TRBV12-3 or TRBV12-4 with TRBJ1-2; D ambiguous. The CDR3 DNA reads as TGTGCCAGCAGTTCGACACTCCCGGGGTATGGCTACACCTTC. Its translation is CASSSTLPGYGYTF.